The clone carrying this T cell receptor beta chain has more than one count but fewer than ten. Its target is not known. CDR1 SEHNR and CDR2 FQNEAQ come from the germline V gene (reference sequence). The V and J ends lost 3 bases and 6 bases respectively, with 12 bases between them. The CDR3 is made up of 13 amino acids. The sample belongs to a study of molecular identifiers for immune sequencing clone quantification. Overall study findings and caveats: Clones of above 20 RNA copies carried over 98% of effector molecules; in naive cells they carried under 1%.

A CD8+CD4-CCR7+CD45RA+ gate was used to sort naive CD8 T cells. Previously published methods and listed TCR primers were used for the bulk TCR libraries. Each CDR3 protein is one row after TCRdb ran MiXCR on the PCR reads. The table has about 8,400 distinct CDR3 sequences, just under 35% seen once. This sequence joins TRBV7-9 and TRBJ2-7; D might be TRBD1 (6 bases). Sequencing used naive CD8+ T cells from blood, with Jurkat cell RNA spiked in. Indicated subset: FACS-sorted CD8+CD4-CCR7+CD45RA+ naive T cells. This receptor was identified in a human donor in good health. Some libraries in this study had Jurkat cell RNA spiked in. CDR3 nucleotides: TGTGCCAGCAGCTTCGGAACAGGGTTCGAGCAGTACTTC. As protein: CASSFGTGFEQYF.